These 23 T cell receptor beta chains originate from one sample sequenced in a study of T cells in localized non-small cell lung cancer. Sequencing was performed with immunoSEQ multiplex PCR; in TCRdb, only in-frame clones are kept and a portion is missing. The table has around 20,000 clones, approximately 91% seen once. Sequences were derived from peripheral blood, sampled before any cancer treatment. Receptor source: a woman aged 35-75 years with stage I lung adenocarcinoma.

The chain recombines TRBV9 with TRBJ1-6; D possibly corresponds to TRBD1 (5 bases). CDR3 length: 15 amino acids. Looked up from germline, CDR1 is SGDLS and CDR2 is YYNGEE. V was trimmed by 3 bases and J by 8 bases, leaving 15 bases between them. The CDR3 region has the DNA TGTGCCAGCAGCGGGGTTAAGGGGAACGATTCACCCCTCCACTTT. It encodes CASSGVKGNDSPLHF.

J is TRBJ1-2 and V is TRBV4-3; 8 nucleotides agree with TRBD1. In germline, CDR1 is LGHNA, CDR2 YSLEER. V shed 9 bases, J shed 5 bases, and the junction held 8 bases outside the gene matches. This CDR3 region has 13 residues. CDR3 sequence (DNA): TGCGCCAGTCGAGGACAGGGCATGTATGGCTACACCTTC. Protein product: CASRGQGMYGYTF.

The genes are TRBV14 and TRBJ1-1, with D hard to call. V was clipped by 6 bases and J by 5 bases, with 10 bases between them. The CDR3 covers 12 residues. Per the germline V gene, CDR1 is SGHDN and CDR2 is FVKESK. The CDR3 DNA follows: TGTGCCAGCAGTCCGTTCGGGACTGAAGCTTTCTTT. As protein: CASSPFGTEAFF.

The V and J genes are TRBV11-1 and TRBJ1-2; 8 bases map to TRBD1. CDR3 length: 15 residues. The V gene end was trimmed by 5 bases and the J gene end by 4 bases; junction bases not matched to a gene: 9. CDR1 and CDR2 from the germline V gene are SGHAT and FQDESV (reference sequence). CDR3 in amino acids: CASSPVQGAVYGYTF. CDR3 DNA sequence: TGTGCCAGCAGCCCCGTGCAGGGGGCAGTCTATGGCTACACCTTC.

This clone was seen once. V is TRBV7-2 and J is TRBJ2-7; 11 bases map to TRBD2. Germline values: CDR1 SGHTA, CDR2 FQGNSA. The J segment lost 0 bases and the V segment lost 1 base, leaving 5 bases of the junction unmatched. This CDR3 is 17 amino acids long. The CDR3 protein is CASSLDAGTSGSYEQYF. CDR3 DNA: TGTGCCAGCAGCTTAGATGCCGGGACTAGCGGCTCCTACGAGCAGTACTTC.

The rearrangement joins TRBV10-3 to TRBJ2-1; D is perhaps TRBD1 (7 bases). The CDR3 contains 14 residues. V dropped 7 bases and J dropped 7 bases, with 17 bases sitting between them. Per germline, CDR1 ENHRY and CDR2 SYGVKD. CDR3 sequence reads: CAIKGGGSGNEQFF. For the CDR3, the DNA is TGTGCCATCAAAGGAGGGGGCAGTGGGAATGAGCAGTTCTTC.

The chain links TRBV6-5 to TRBJ2-2; D is possibly TRBD1 (6 bases). V was trimmed by 4 bases and J by 2 bases, leaving 11 bases between them. The CDR3 runs 15 residues. Germline CDR1 and CDR2: MNHEY and SVGAGI. The CDR3 DNA is TGTGCCAGCAGTTCAGGGACACCTAACACCGGGGAGCTGTTTTTT. Translation: CASSSGTPNTGELFF.

The V and J genes are TRBV7-6 and TRBJ1-2; D uncertain. The CDR3 is 13 residues long. CDR1 SGHVS and CDR2 FNYEAQ come from the germline V gene. V lost 0 bases to trimming and J lost 2 bases, with 4 bases between them. In DNA, the CDR3 is TGTGCCAGCAGCTTAGCGGGGAACTATGGCTACACCTTC. Translated, it gives CASSLAGNYGYTF.

Regarding this clone: The junction differs from germline at one of its ends, possibly a read error. CDR3 loop: CAISEGGLAKNIQYF. The CDR3 DNA reads as TGTGCCATCAGTGAGGGCGGACTAGCCAAAAACATTCAGTACTTC. The chain is built from TRBV6-1 and TRBJ2-4, with TRBD2 as a possible D gene (5 bases). The germline V gene has CDR1 MNHNS and CDR2 SASEGT. The CDR3 is made up of 15 amino acids.

This clone was detected a few times. The chain has TRBV27 and TRBJ1-5, with a possible D match to TRBD1 (5 bases). The germline V gene has CDR1 MNHEY and CDR2 SMNVEV (reference sequence). V was cut by 5 bases and J by 3 bases, with 8 bases left in between. This CDR3 comprises 13 residues. This CDR3 is CASSRQFNQPQHF. The CDR3 nucleotides are TGTGCCAGCAGTAGACAGTTCAATCAGCCCCAGCATTTT.

The chain employs TRBV5-1 and TRBJ2-3; possibly TRBD1 for D (6 bases). V was pared by 0 bases and J by 5 bases, with 19 bases between. Looked up from germline, CDR1 is SGHRS and CDR2 is YFSETQ. This CDR3 spans 17 amino acids. The CDR3 DNA reads TGCGCCAGCAGCTTGGCCCAGGGGCAGGGATCCGGAGATACGCAGTATTTT. This encodes CASSLAQGQGSGDTQYF. The variable domain in full, with the rest retrieved from reference TRBV5-1 and TRBJ2-3, is KAGVTQTPRYLIKTRGQQVTLSCSPISGHRSVSWYQQTPGQGLQFLFEYFSETQRNKGNFPGRFSGRQFSNSRSEMNVSTLELGDSALYLCASSLAQGQGSGDTQYFGPGTRLTVL.

The rearrangement uses TRBV6-1 and TRBJ2-5, with D unresolved. Trimming stripped 7 bases from V and 2 bases from J, with 14 bases between. Per the germline V gene, CDR1 is MNHNS and CDR2 is SASEGT. The CDR3 length is 14 residues. The CDR3 reads CASTLSAIQETQYF. The CDR3 DNA reads TGTGCCAGCACCCTGTCGGCTATTCAAGAGACCCAGTACTTC.

The rearrangement uses TRBV6-1 and TRBJ2-7; 7 bases fit TRBD1. In germline, CDR1 is MNHNS, CDR2 SASEGT. The CDR3 totals 14 residues. The V gene end was trimmed by 6 bases and the J gene end by 6 bases; junction bases not matched to a gene: 11. The DNA for the CDR3 is TGTGCCAGCAGGGACGACAGGGTCGCGTCCGAGCAGTACTTC. This encodes CASRDDRVASEQYF.

This clone occurred once. The V and J genes are TRBV5-1 and TRBJ2-5, with TRBD2 matching 9 bases. The CDR3 is made up of 16 amino acids. Germline V lookup: CDR1 SGHRS, CDR2 YFSETQ. Losses at the gene ends were 4 bases for V and 2 bases for J; bases not matched to a gene: 9. The CDR3 DNA reads as TGCGCCAGCAGCCGCCAGCGGGGGGCCCAACAAGAGACCCAGTACTTC. Translation gives CASSRQRGAQQETQYF.

The genes are TRBV5-6 and TRBJ1-1; 9 bases agree with TRBD1. CDR1 SGHDT and CDR2 YYEEEE come from the germline V gene. The CDR3 sequence is 17 residues long. V gave up 4 bases and J gave up 1 base; unmatched junction bases: 11. CDR3 coding DNA: TGTGCCAGCAGCCCCGGGACAGGGATTCAGGAGAACACTGAAGCTTTCTTT. Translated: CASSPGTGIQENTEAFF.

This chain uses TRBV25-1 with TRBJ1-2, with 7 positions matching TRBD1. CDR1 is MGHDK and CDR2 is SYGVNS in the germline V gene. Unmatched junction bases numbered 4, after V lost 6 bases and J lost 3 bases. The CDR3 is 13 residues long. In DNA, the CDR3 is TGTGCCAGCAGAGGGGGCGGGTACTATGGCTACACCTTC. Protein: CASRGGGYYGYTF.

The chain links TRBV19 to TRBJ1-4, with 7 bases identical to TRBD1. Germline loops: CDR1 LNHDA, CDR2 SQIVND (reference sequence). The J segment lost 8 bases and the V segment lost 4 bases, leaving 10 bases of the junction unmatched. The CDR3 has 15 residues. CDR3 residues: CASSTKTGKVEKLFF. In DNA, the CDR3 is TGTGCCAGTAGTACTAAGACAGGGAAGGTCGAAAAACTGTTTTTT.

V gene TRBV11-3 combines with J gene TRBJ2-7; D may match TRBD1 or TRBD2 (5 bases each). This CDR3 is built from 13 residues. The V end lost 8 bases, the J end lost 2 bases, and 13 bases lay between the germline ends. CDR1 is SGHNT, CDR2 YENEEA, per germline. CDR3 protein: CASSPVGAYEQYF. In DNA, the CDR3 is TGTGCCAGCTCCCCGGTGGGGGCCTACGAGCAGTACTTC.

This chain's CDR3 is CASSLVEGINYGYTF. For the CDR3, the DNA is TGTGCCAGCAGCTTAGTCGAGGGGATAAACTATGGCTACACCTTC. V and J are TRBV7-2 and TRBJ1-2, with D perhaps matching TRBD1 (5 bases). Germline V CDR1 and CDR2: SGHTA, FQGNSA. This CDR3 contains 15 residues. Between the trimmed V and J ends, which lost 1 base and 2 bases, there was a span of 11 bases.

The chain combines TRBV14 with TRBJ1-5, with D possibly being TRBD1 (6 bases). The CDR3 covers 16 residues. Germline V gives CDR1 SGHDN, CDR2 FVKESK. The germline V and J ends were trimmed by 3 bases and 3 bases, with 15 bases remaining between them. The CDR3 loop is CASSQALGHPNQPQHF. The DNA of the CDR3 is TGTGCCAGCAGCCAGGCCTTGGGACACCCCAATCAGCCCCAGCATTTT.

The count of this clone is one. The chain combines TRBV5-4 with TRBJ2-2; unclear D gene. Trimming left V 4 bases short and J 3 bases short, with 7 bases between. Germline V gene sequence: CDR1 SGHNT, CDR2 YYREEE (reference sequence). The CDR3 length is 13 residues. CDR3 DNA: TGTGCCAGCAGCCAAGGGTACACCGGGGAGCTGTTTTTT. This gives the protein CASSQGYTGELFF.

V gene TRBV5-8 combines with J gene TRBJ2-2; D is uncertain. Trimming took off 6 bases at V and 6 bases at J, with 9 bases between the two ends. The CDR3 covers 12 residues. Germline CDR1 and CDR2: SGHTS and YDEGEE. CDR3 bases: TGTGCCAGCAACGTAGGGTCCGGGGAGCTGTTTTTT. This codes for CASNVGSGELFF.

The chain is built from TRBV2 and TRBJ1-1; 8 nucleotides line up with TRBD1. V gave up 4 bases and J gave up 1 base; unmatched junction bases: 5. This CDR3 has 15 amino acids. From germline, CDR1 is SNHLY and CDR2 FYNNEI. The CDR3 coding sequence is TGTGCCAGCAGTGCGACAGGGGCGAAGAACACTGAAGCTTTCTTT. Translated, it gives CASSATGAKNTEAFF.